The 18 T cell receptor beta chains reported below all come from one sample, sequenced in a study of shared clonotypes between healthy human individuals. This table comes from immunoSEQ multiplex PCR, and its TCRdb copy is limited to in-frame clones, with some not included. The data show 2 million to 2.5 million clones, approximately 96% seen once. Input material: naive CD4+ T cells sorted from blood. The subset was: CD45RA+ positively selected. The source of these receptors is a man younger than 35 in good health.

This chain connects TRBV6-1 to TRBJ2-5; D is possibly TRBD1 (5 bases). The ends were cut back, 9 bases at V and 7 bases at J, with 24 bases in the middle. Germline-derived CDR1 and CDR2 are MNHNS and SASEGT. The CDR3 has 15 residues. The CDR3 bases are TGTGCCAGTCAAACGGGCACAGGCACTATAACGACCCAGTACTTC. Its translation is CASQTGTGTITTQYF.

A remark on this clone: The sample contains more than one DNA sequence encoding this CDR3. The chain recombines TRBV7-9 with TRBJ2-5; D not resolved. V was trimmed by 2 bases and J by 2 bases, leaving 9 bases between them. Per germline, CDR1 SEHNR and CDR2 FQNEAQ (reference sequence). This CDR3 has 14 amino acids. The CDR3 DNA sequence: TGTGCCAGCAGCTTATACCCTGAACAAGAGACCCAGTACTTC. Translating gives CASSLYPEQETQYF. Together with reference TRBV7-9 and TRBJ2-5, the CDR3 gives the full variable domain: DTGVSQNPRHKITKRGQNVTFRCDPISEHNRLYWYRQTLGQGPEFLTYFQNEAQLEKSRLLSDRFSAERPKGSFSTLEIQRTEQGDSAMYLCASSLYPEQETQYFGPGTRLLVL.

To note about this clone: The sample carries other DNA sequences with the same CDR3. The chain links TRBV20-1 to TRBJ2-3; D remains unclear. This CDR3 contains 11 residues. Germline values: CDR1 DFQATT, CDR2 SNEGSKA (reference sequence). V was cut by 5 bases and J by 5 bases, with 8 bases left in between. The CDR3 DNA sequence: TGCAGTGCTGGGCCCGTAGATACGCAGTATTTT. Protein: CSAGPVDTQYF.

This clone has a single count. The chain recombines TRBV5-6 with TRBJ2-7; D is perhaps TRBD1 (6 bases). The CDR3 totals 14 residues. Germline V gives CDR1 SGHDT, CDR2 YYEEEE. Trimming cost V 4 bases and J 0 bases, with 11 bases left between them. Written as DNA, the CDR3 is TGTGCCAGCAGCCCTGGACAGAGCTCCTACGAGCAGTACTTC. Amino acid sequence: CASSPGQSSYEQYF.

The V call is TRBV27, the J call TRBJ1-1; D remains unclear. Germline loops: CDR1 MNHEY, CDR2 SMNVEV (reference sequence). Trimming removed 6 bases from V and 1 base from J, with 9 bases in between. CDR3 length: 13 amino acids. CDR3 coding DNA: TGTGCCAGCAGCCCTACCCAGAACACTGAAGCTTTCTTT. Encoded protein: CASSPTQNTEAFF.

About this clone itself: Other DNA sequences in the same sample also yield this CDR3. This chain uses TRBV6-5 with TRBJ1-1; D gene ambiguous. Trimming shortened V by 0 bases and J by 0 bases, and 5 bases separated the two germline ends. This CDR3 has 14 residues. CDR1 is MNHEY, CDR2 SVGAGI, per germline. The CDR3 reads CASSYSALNTEAFF. The CDR3 nucleotides read TGTGCCAGCAGTTACTCTGCCCTGAACACTGAAGCTTTCTTT.

The rearrangement joins TRBV19 to TRBJ1-5; perhaps TRBD1 as D (6 bases). The germline V gene encodes CDR1 LNHDA and CDR2 SQIVND (reference sequence). The CDR3 is 14 amino acids. V lost 6 bases and J lost 4, with 13 bases in between. The CDR3 is CASRVGGGNQPQHF. The CDR3 DNA reads TGTGCCAGTAGAGTAGGGGGGGGTAATCAGCCCCAGCATTTT.

The CDR3 nucleotides read TGTGCCAGCAGTTGGGGACAGGGTGTGGGCGAAAACATTCAGTACTTC. It codes for CASSWGQGVGENIQYF. The chain couples TRBV28 to TRBJ2-4; 9 bases match TRBD1. The junction had 9 bases not matched to a gene; V was cut back by 4 bases and J by 5 bases. Germline V CDR1 and CDR2: MDHEN, SYDVKM. The CDR3 sequence is 16 residues long.

This rearrangement joins TRBV18 to TRBJ2-4, with 11 bases that match TRBD1. Germline assignment: CDR1 KGHSH and CDR2 LQKENI. The J segment lost 0 bases and the V segment lost 3 bases, leaving 1 base of the junction unmatched. This CDR3 region has 16 residues. The CDR3 sequence: CASSPGQGGAKNIQYF. The CDR3 bases are TGTGCCAGCTCACCGGGACAGGGGGGAGCCAAAAACATTCAGTACTTC. Full variable domain (missing parts from reference TRBV18 and TRBJ2-4): NAGVMQNPRHLVRRRGQEARLRCSPMKGHSHVYWYRQLPEEGLKFMVYLQKENIIDESGMPKERFSAEFPKEGPSILRIQQVVRGDSAAYFCASSPGQGGAKNIQYFGAGTRLSVL.

This chain connects TRBV10-3 to TRBJ1-1; no clear D gene. The CDR3 sequence is 14 residues long. Trimming took 4 bases from V and 1 from J, leaving 10 bases between them. From germline, CDR1 is ENHRY and CDR2 SYGVKD. The CDR3 sequence: CAISGGQANTEAFF. The CDR3 DNA reads as TGTGCCATCAGTGGAGGGCAGGCGAACACTGAAGCTTTCTTT.

This chain links TRBV2 with TRBJ1-1, with a tentative D call TRBD1 (6 bases). Germline loops: CDR1 SNHLY, CDR2 FYNNEI. Deletions cut 1 base from V and 0 bases from J, with 12 bases between. CDR3 length: 16 amino acids. The CDR3 DNA reads as TGTGCCAGCAGTGAAGTTATTGGGACATTGAACACTGAAGCTTTCTTT. Protein: CASSEVIGTLNTEAFF. The full variable domain, in which reference TRBV2 and TRBJ1-1 provide the parts outside the CDR3, is EPEVTQTPSHQVTQMGQEVILRCVPISNHLYFYWYRQILGQKVEFLVSFYNNEISEKSEIFDDQFSVERPDGSNFTLKIRSTKLEDSAMYFCASSEVIGTLNTEAFFGQGTRLTVV.

V usage is TRBV30 and J usage is TRBJ1-1; TRBD1 matches 7 bases. The germline V gene encodes CDR1 GTSNPN and CDR2 SVGIG (reference sequence). The CDR3 runs 15 residues. Unmatched junction bases numbered 12, after V lost 2 bases and J lost 6 bases. This CDR3 is CAWSTSDRVGSEAFF. In nucleotides, the CDR3 is TGTGCCTGGAGTACCTCCGACAGGGTAGGGTCTGAAGCTTTCTTT.

This chain connects TRBV28 to TRBJ2-7; either TRBD1 or TRBD2 may supply D (5 bases each). The V and J ends lost 7 bases and 3 bases respectively, with 19 bases between them. The CDR3 is made up of 15 amino acids. Germline V gene lookup returns CDR1 MDHEN and CDR2 SYDVKM. The CDR3 DNA reads TGTGCCAGCACCCCCCGAGTGAGGGGATTCTACGAGCAGTACTTC. This translates into CASTPRVRGFYEQYF.

The rearrangement links TRBV6-1 to TRBJ1-3; no clear D gene. Germline V gene data show CDR1 as MNHNS and CDR2 as SASEGT. V lost 2 bases to trimming and J lost 0 bases, with 11 bases between them. This CDR3 comprises 16 residues. The CDR3 spells CASSERQVVSGNTIYF. In nucleotides, the CDR3 is TGTGCCAGCAGTGAACGCCAGGTCGTCTCTGGAAACACCATATATTTT.

The rearrangement joins TRBV9 to TRBJ2-3, with TRBD1 matching over 9 bases. V was clipped by 0 bases and J by 5 bases; unmatched bases: 7. Germline lookup yields CDR1 SGDLS and CDR2 YYNGEE. The CDR3 length is 16 residues. The DNA of the CDR3 is TGTGCCAGCAGCGTAGAACGGGACAGGGTAAGAGATACGCAGTATTTT. Translation gives CASSVERDRVRDTQYF.

About this clone: This sample includes further DNA sequences coding for the same CDR3. The V gene is TRBV6-5, the J gene TRBJ2-7; TRBD1 agrees at 10 bases. V shed 2 bases, J shed 4 bases, and the junction held 5 bases outside the gene matches. Germline V gene lookup returns CDR1 MNHEY and CDR2 SVGAGI. The CDR3 has 15 residues. The CDR3 DNA follows: TGTGCCAGCAGTTACAGGGACAGGGGTCGATACGAGCAGTACTTC. Translation: CASSYRDRGRYEQYF.

The chain couples TRBV7-9 to TRBJ1-1, with D possibly TRBD1 on 6 matching bases. V was trimmed by 2 bases and J by 7 bases, leaving 14 bases between them. From germline, CDR1 is SEHNR and CDR2 FQNEAQ (reference sequence). The CDR3 has 14 residues. This CDR3 reads CASSLLLGAVEAFF. The CDR3, as DNA: TGTGCCAGCAGCTTACTTTTGGGGGCCGTTGAAGCTTTCTTT.

The chain uses TRBV7-2 and TRBJ2-1; 10 bases map to TRBD2. Per the germline V gene, CDR1 is SGHTA and CDR2 is FQGNSA. CDR3 size: 17 residues. The V gene end was trimmed by 0 bases and the J gene end by 3 bases; junction bases not matched to a gene: 5. The CDR3 here is CASSLAPSSGSYNEQFF. The CDR3, as DNA: TGTGCCAGCAGCTTAGCCCCTTCTAGCGGGAGCTACAATGAGCAGTTCTTC.